One sample yielded the 32 T cell receptor beta chains listed below, sequenced in a study of blood T cell repertoires in COVID-19. TCRdb's copy holds only in-frame clones and misses some; the assay was immunoSEQ multiplex PCR. The sample contains fewer than 85,000 clones, around 90% of which appear only once. The specimen was peripheral blood. The receptors here all came from a human donor in a cohort sampled during active COVID-19.

This clone was observed once. The chain employs TRBV13 and TRBJ2-7; D may be TRBD1 (6 bases). The V end was cut by 0 bases, the J end by 7 bases, with 16 bases between. The CDR3 has 15 residues. CDR1 PRHDT and CDR2 FYEKMQ come from the germline V gene (reference sequence). As DNA, the CDR3 is TGTGCCAGCAGCTTAGGTCCGAGGGGGTCGGGGGAGCAGTACTTC. It codes for CASSLGPRGSGEQYF.

The chain employs TRBV4-2 and TRBJ2-4, with D possibly being TRBD2 (5 bases). Trimming removed 8 bases at V and 5 bases at J, with 7 bases between. This CDR3 comprises 11 residues. CDR1 is LGHNA and CDR2 is YNFKEQ in the germline V gene. CDR3 DNA: TGTGCCAGCTCCGGGGAAAACATTCAGTACTTC. This gives the protein CASSGENIQYF.

The genes are TRBV11-2 and TRBJ1-2, with TRBD1 matching 7 bases. The CDR3 spans 13 residues. Germline-derived CDR1 and CDR2 are SGHAT and FQNNGV. V lost 3 bases and J lost 5; bases outside the gene matches: 3. CDR3 DNA: TGTGCCAGCAGCTTCGGGACAGCTTATGGCTACACCTTC. Translation: CASSFGTAYGYTF.

This clone has only a few counts. The rearrangement joins TRBV25-1 to TRBJ2-7; 9 bases fit TRBD1. CDR1 is MGHDK and CDR2 is SYGVNS in the germline V gene. Losses at the gene ends were 5 bases for V and 7 bases for J; bases not matched to a gene: 15. The CDR3 totals 16 residues. This chain's CDR3 is CASSSPSTGGGREQYF. The DNA of the CDR3 is TGTGCCAGCAGTTCGCCCTCGACAGGGGGAGGAAGGGAGCAGTACTTC.

The chain couples TRBV2 to TRBJ2-7, with D unclear. Trimming removed 4 bases from V and 6 bases from J, with 13 bases in between. Germline V gene sequence: CDR1 SNHLY, CDR2 FYNNEI. The CDR3 covers 13 residues. The CDR3 loop is CASSVSKAGEQYF. CDR3 in DNA: TGTGCCAGCAGTGTAAGTAAAGCAGGCGAGCAGTACTTC.

This sequence joins TRBV7-8 and TRBJ1-1, with D perhaps TRBD1 (6 bases). From germline, CDR1 is SGHVS and CDR2 FQNEAQ. This CDR3 is built from 11 residues. V was cut by 5 bases and J by 8 bases, with 9 bases left in between. As DNA, the CDR3 is TGTGCCAGCAGCCCAGGACAGGAAGCTTTCTTT. The encoded protein is CASSPGQEAFF.

The chain employs TRBV7-2 and TRBJ1-1, with 7 bases fitting TRBD1. Per germline, CDR1 SGHTA and CDR2 FQGNSA. The CDR3 has 17 amino acids. V trimming: 4 bases; J trimming: 1 base; junction bases outside the gene matches: 12. The CDR3 reads CASSSRDSLSSNTEAFF. The CDR3 region has the DNA TGTGCCAGCAGCTCTCGGGACAGCCTATCTTCGAACACTGAAGCTTTCTTT.

The rearrangement joins TRBV11-1 to TRBJ1-1; D gene uncertain. With 2 bases removed from V and 6 bases from J, the gap between germline ends came to 16 bases. This CDR3 is built from 15 residues. The germline gives CDR1 SGHAT, CDR2 FQDESV (reference sequence). The CDR3 bases are TGTGCCAGCAGCTTACTGACTTCCGGAATAGCTGAAGCTTTCTTT. The encoded protein is CASSLLTSGIAEAFF.

This clone was counted once. The chain has TRBV9 and TRBJ1-3; D not certain. The V end lost 0 bases, the J end lost 4 bases, and 14 bases lay between the germline ends. The germline gives CDR1 SGDLS, CDR2 YYNGEE. This CDR3 is 16 amino acids long. The CDR3 bases are TGTGCCAGCAGCGTAGGAGCACCTACTGCCGGAAACACCATATATTTT. It specifies CASSVGAPTAGNTIYF.

CDR3 nucleotides: TGTGCCAGCAGCTGGACGACTAGCGGGGAGTACGAGCAGTACTTC. It specifies CASSWTTSGEYEQYF. This sequence joins TRBV7-2 and TRBJ2-7; 11 bases are shared with TRBD2. The germline gives CDR1 SGHTA, CDR2 FQGNSA. The length of the CDR3 is 15 residues. V lost 4 bases to trimming and J lost 4 bases; unmatched junction nucleotides: 6.

CDR3 coding DNA: TGTGCCACCGACAGCTACGAGCAGTACTTC. Amino acids: CATDSYEQYF. V is TRBV6-5 and J is TRBJ2-7, with D possibly being TRBD1 (5 bases). The V gene lost 10 bases and the J gene lost 3 bases, with 7 bases spanning the gap. In germline, CDR1 is MNHEY, CDR2 SVGAGI. This CDR3 is 10 amino acids long.

This chain links TRBV5-4 with TRBJ1-2; 9 bases are a match to TRBD1. The germline CDR1 and CDR2 sequences are SGHNT and YYREEE (reference sequence). This CDR3 comprises 16 residues. After removal of 2 bases from V and 4 bases from J, the junction contained 9 bases not matched to a gene. The CDR3 bases are TGTGCCAGCAGCTTCGGACAGGGGCGAAACTCCTATGGCTACACCTTC. Translation gives CASSFGQGRNSYGYTF.

The V call is TRBV2, the J call TRBJ2-3; 12 bases line up with TRBD1. After removal of 8 bases from V and 7 bases from J, the junction contained 10 bases not matched to a gene. The CDR3 loop spans 15 amino acids. Germline CDR1 SNHLY, CDR2 FYNNEI. CDR3 protein: CASSPGGQGAYTQYF. CDR3 in DNA: TGTGCCAGCTCCCCGGGGGGACAGGGGGCTTATACGCAGTATTTT.

The count of this clone is one. The rearrangement joins TRBV5-5 to TRBJ1-1; no clear D. V lost 0 bases and J 1 base, leaving 4 bases between the germline ends. Per the germline V gene, CDR1 is SGHKS and CDR2 is YYEKEE (reference sequence). This CDR3 is 13 amino acids long. The CDR3 nucleotides are TGTGCCAGCAGCTTGGGGCCGAACACTGAAGCTTTCTTT. It is translated as CASSLGPNTEAFF.

This clone has only a few counts. This chain connects TRBV6-6 to TRBJ2-7, with D possibly being TRBD1 (6 bases). V shed 1 base and J shed 5 bases, with 9 bases lying between them. The CDR3 is 13 residues long. Germline V gene lookup returns CDR1 MNHNY and CDR2 SVGAGI (reference sequence). The CDR3 region is CASSYLGTNEQYF. The CDR3 coding sequence is TGTGCCAGCAGTTACTTGGGGACAAACGAGCAGTACTTC.

This clone was detected ten times or more. The genes are TRBV7-2 and TRBJ1-1, with a possible D match to TRBD1 (6 bases). CDR1 is SGHTA and CDR2 is FQGNSA in the germline V gene. CDR3 size: 14 residues. Trimming removed 2 bases from V and 3 bases from J, with 10 bases in between. The CDR3 is CASSLQGRDTEAFF. The CDR3 DNA reads TGTGCCAGCAGCTTACAGGGGAGGGACACTGAAGCTTTCTTT.

This chain joins TRBV9 and TRBJ1-4, with D possibly being TRBD1 (5 bases). Germline V gives CDR1 SGDLS, CDR2 YYNGEE. The CDR3 runs to 15 residues. Trimming left V 4 bases short and J 6 bases short, with 16 bases between. The CDR3 nucleotides are TGTGCCAGCAGCTTGTACGGGGGTTACGATGAAAAACTGTTTTTT. It is translated as CASSLYGGYDEKLFF.

The CDR3 region is CASTSEMNTEAFF. The CDR3 DNA sequence: TGTGCCAGCACGTCGGAGATGAACACTGAAGCTTTCTTT. The chain joins TRBV2 to TRBJ1-1; D is ambiguous. Germline CDR1 and CDR2: SNHLY and FYNNEI. V shed 7 bases and J shed 0 bases, with 9 bases lying between them. This CDR3 is 13 amino acids long.

The genes are TRBV5-6 and TRBJ1-4; D is possibly TRBD1 (6 bases). CDR3 length: 12 residues. V was pared by 4 bases and J by 17 bases, with 18 bases between. Germline values: CDR1 SGHDT, CDR2 YYEEEE. CDR3 amino acids: CASSAGPGTFFF. DNA for the CDR3: TGTGCCAGCAGCGCCGGGCCCGGGACATTTTTTTTT. The complete variable domain, with remaining parts taken from reference TRBV5-6 and TRBJ1-4, reads DAGVTQSPTHLIKTRGQQVTLRCSPKSGHDTVSWYQQALGQGPQFIFQYYEEEERQRGNFPDRFSGHQFPNYSSELNVNALLLGDSALYLCASSAGPGTFFFGSGTQLSVL.

CDR3 DNA sequence: TGTGCCAGCAGAATATCCGGGTTTGACACTGAAGCTTTCTTT. It encodes CASRISGFDTEAFF. The rearrangement joins TRBV27 to TRBJ1-1, with D uncertain. The germline CDR1 and CDR2 sequences are MNHEY and SMNVEV (reference sequence). V was trimmed by 6 bases and J by 3 bases, leaving 14 bases between them. CDR3 size: 14 residues.

The rearrangement joins TRBV4-2 to TRBJ1-4, with a possible D match to TRBD1 (6 bases). CDR1 is LGHNA, CDR2 YNFKEQ, per germline. The V and J ends lost 0 bases and 8 bases respectively, with 22 bases between them. The length of the CDR3 is 18 residues. CDR3 in DNA: TGTGCCAGCAGCCAAGATGGGGGCCCCCGGGAAAGGTACGAAAAACTGTTTTTT. Translated, it gives CASSQDGGPRERYEKLFF.

This chain links TRBV19 with TRBJ1-1; 7 bases are shared with TRBD1. The CDR3 consists of 15 residues. Germline V gene sequence: CDR1 LNHDA, CDR2 SQIVND (reference sequence). V was clipped by 3 bases and J by 4 bases; unmatched bases: 8. CDR3 in amino acids: CASSISIAGGTEAFF. CDR3 coding DNA: TGTGCCAGTAGTATCTCGATCGCAGGGGGCACTGAAGCTTTCTTT.

The J gene is TRBJ1-4, the V gene TRBV10-3, with 8 bases lining up with TRBD1. The V segment lost 3 bases and the J segment 8 bases; nucleotides outside the gene matches: 8. CDR3 length: 15 residues. Germline V gene data show CDR1 as ENHRY and CDR2 as SYGVKD. The CDR3 sequence is CAISDSGTGGEKLFF. The CDR3 DNA follows: TGTGCCATCAGTGACTCCGGGACAGGAGGAGAAAAACTGTTTTTT.

In nucleotides, the CDR3 is TGTGCCAATGACAGGCGACCTAACTATGGCTACACCTTC. Its translation: CANDRRPNYGYTF. This chain uses TRBV6-7 with TRBJ1-2; possible D gene TRBD1, 6 bases. TRBV6-7 is noted as an ORF with a role that remains uncertain. The CDR3 is 13 residues long. V was trimmed by 10 bases and J by 0 bases, leaving 12 bases between them.

This rearrangement joins TRBV10-1 to TRBJ2-5; tentative D call: TRBD2 (6 bases). Germline-derived CDR1 and CDR2 are WNHNN and SYGVQD (reference sequence). Deletions cut 3 bases from V and 7 bases from J, with 12 bases between. The CDR3 is made up of 13 amino acids. CDR3 amino acids: CASSDGGAGTQYF. In DNA form, the CDR3 reads TGCGCCAGCAGTGACGGGGGAGCAGGGACCCAGTACTTC.

The chain couples TRBV19 to TRBJ2-7; 9 bases are a match to TRBD1. This CDR3 comprises 15 residues. With 5 bases clipped from V and 5 bases from J, the junction kept 10 bases outside the gene matches. Germline-derived CDR1 and CDR2 are LNHDA and SQIVND (reference sequence). In DNA, the CDR3 is TGTGCCAGTAGTCTCCTGGGGACAGGGTTCGACGAGCAGTACTTC. This sequence encodes CASSLLGTGFDEQYF.

This chain links TRBV10-2 with TRBJ2-7; 7 bases are a match to TRBD1. This CDR3 is built from 12 residues. V shed 8 bases, J shed 1 base, and the junction held 2 bases outside the gene matches. Germline lookup yields CDR1 WSHSY and CDR2 SAAADI. In DNA form, the CDR3 reads TGCGCCAGCCGACAGGGATCCTACGAGCAGTACTTC. It is translated as CASRQGSYEQYF.

The CDR3 DNA sequence: TGTGCCAGCAGTTTATTCGGGACAGGGTACTACGAGCAGTACTTC. Its translation is CASSLFGTGYYEQYF. The rearrangement joins TRBV6-5 to TRBJ2-7; 9 positions agree with TRBD1. The germline CDR1 and CDR2 sequences are MNHEY and SVGAGI. With 4 bases clipped from V and 3 bases from J, the junction kept 7 bases outside the gene matches. The CDR3 loop spans 15 amino acids.

V usage is TRBV4-3 and J usage is TRBJ1-6, with D uncertain. Trimming pared 0 bases from V and 3 bases from J, leaving 9 bases between. The CDR3 loop spans 16 amino acids. Germline V lookup: CDR1 LGHNA, CDR2 YSLEER. CDR3 amino acids: CASSQDDAGYNSPLHF. CDR3 in DNA: TGCGCCAGCAGCCAAGATGACGCAGGCTATAATTCACCCCTCCACTTT.

In this sample, this clone turned up once. This chain uses TRBV28 with TRBJ1-2; 7 nucleotides line up with TRBD1. CDR1 MDHEN and CDR2 SYDVKM come from the germline V gene. CDR3 length equals 15 residues. Losses at the gene ends were 8 bases for V and 5 bases for J; bases not matched to a gene: 14. The CDR3, as DNA: TGTGCCAGCTTTATTTCCAGGGGGTTCGAATATGGCTACACCTTC. As protein: CASFISRGFEYGYTF.

V gene TRBV24-1 combines with J gene TRBJ2-7; 8 nucleotides agree with TRBD1. V lost 2 bases to trimming and J lost 1 base; unmatched junction nucleotides: 6. Germline V gene lookup returns CDR1 KGHDR and CDR2 SFDVKD. This CDR3 region has 16 residues. In DNA, the CDR3 is TGTGCCACCAGTGATTCGAGAGGGACAGGTTCCTACGAGCAGTACTTC. Translation: CATSDSRGTGSYEQYF.

This rearrangement joins TRBV9 to TRBJ2-7, with D perhaps TRBD2 (6 bases). Between the trimmed V and J ends, which lost 2 bases and 2 bases, there was a span of 11 bases. CDR1 SGDLS and CDR2 YYNGEE come from the germline V gene. The CDR3 extends over 14 amino acids. The CDR3 protein is CASSVGGPAYEQYF. The DNA of the CDR3 is TGTGCCAGCAGCGTGGGGGGACCAGCCTACGAGCAGTACTTC. Full variable domain (outside the CDR3, taken from reference TRBV9 and TRBJ2-7): DSGVTQTPKHLITATGQRVTLRCSPRSGDLSVYWYQQSLDQGLQFLIQYYNGEERAKGNILERFSAQQFPDLHSELNLSSLELGDSALYFCASSVGGPAYEQYFGPGTRLTVT.